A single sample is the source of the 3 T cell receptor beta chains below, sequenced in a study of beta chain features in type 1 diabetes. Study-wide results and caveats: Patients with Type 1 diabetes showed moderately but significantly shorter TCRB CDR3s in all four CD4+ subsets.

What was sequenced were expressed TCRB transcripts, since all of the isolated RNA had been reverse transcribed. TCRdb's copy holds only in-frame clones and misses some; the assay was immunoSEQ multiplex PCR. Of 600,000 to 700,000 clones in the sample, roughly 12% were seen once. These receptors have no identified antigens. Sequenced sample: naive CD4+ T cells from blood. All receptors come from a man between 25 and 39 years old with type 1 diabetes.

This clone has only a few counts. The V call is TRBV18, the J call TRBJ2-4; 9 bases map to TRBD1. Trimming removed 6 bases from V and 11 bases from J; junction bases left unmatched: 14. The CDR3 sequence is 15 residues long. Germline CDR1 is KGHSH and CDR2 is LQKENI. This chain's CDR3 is CASSLSNPGQGVQYF. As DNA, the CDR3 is TGTGCCAGCTCCCTATCGAATCCGGGACAGGGTGTTCAGTACTTC.

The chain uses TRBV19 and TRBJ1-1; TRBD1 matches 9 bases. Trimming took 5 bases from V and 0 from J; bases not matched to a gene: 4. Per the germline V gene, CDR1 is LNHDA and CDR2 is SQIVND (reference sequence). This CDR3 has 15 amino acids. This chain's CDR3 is CASSLGTGMNTEAFF. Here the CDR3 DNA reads TGTGCCAGTAGTCTCGGGACAGGGATGAACACTGAAGCTTTCTTT.

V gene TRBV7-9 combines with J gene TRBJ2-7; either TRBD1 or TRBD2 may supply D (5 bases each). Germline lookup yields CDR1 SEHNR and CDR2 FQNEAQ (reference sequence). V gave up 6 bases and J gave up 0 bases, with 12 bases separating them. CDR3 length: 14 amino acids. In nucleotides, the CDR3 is TGTGCCAGCAGTCAGATGGGGGACTCCTACGAGCAGTACTTC. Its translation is CASSQMGDSYEQYF.